Sequencing of this T cell receptor (beta chain) was carried out in a study of blood T cell repertoires in COVID-19. Study summary: Researchers got acute and convalescent COVID-19 samples from the United States, Italy and Spain.

With 4 bases removed from V and 0 bases from J, the gap between germline ends came to 9 bases. CDR3 size: 14 residues. The germline CDR1 and CDR2 sequences are SNHLY and FYNNEI. Sequencing was performed with immunoSEQ multiplex PCR; in TCRdb, only in-frame clones are kept and a portion is missing. Here the sample spans about half a million clones, roughly nine tenths being singletons. Allocation to cohorts depended on clinical history reported by the participants. Recovered status in Cohort 3 required two negative PCRs, clearance, or symptom resolution. The source of this sequence is a woman between 55 and 75 years old who had recovered from COVID-19. The sample consisted of PBMCs or T cells enriched from blood (not recorded which). The chain employs TRBV2 and TRBJ1-2; TRBD1 might be the D (6 bases). The CDR3 region is CASSVQGANYGYTF. The CDR3 DNA is TGTGCCAGCAGTGTACAGGGAGCTAACTATGGCTACACCTTC.